This paragraph reports one TCR beta chain. Its target is not known. This entry belongs to a study of radiotherapy plus CTLA-4 blockade in lung cancer. Study as a whole: There were objective responses in 15% to 20% of patients, and around 31% had disease control. Study-wide findings and caveats: Subsequent to radiotherapy plus ipilimumab, tumor-derived TCR clones underwent expansion in blood. Response, reportedly, was best predicted by interferon-beta along with early blood T cell clone dynamics.

CDR3 length equals 12 residues. V was cut by 4 bases and J by 8 bases, with 10 bases left in between. Germline V gene sequence: CDR1 SGHTS, CDR2 YDEGEE. Data came from immunoSEQ multiplex PCR; TCRdb stores just in-frame clones and leaves some out. The data show tens of thousands of clones, with about three quarters seen just once and 2.4% held by the top ten. Lung cancer patients with chemo-refractory metastatic non-small-cell disease were given focal radiation plus CTLA-4 blockade with ipilimumab. Sequencing used peripheral blood, obtained from a patient treated with radiotherapy plus ipilimumab. The receptor was isolated from a human donor with non-small cell lung cancer whose response to radiotherapy plus ipilimumab could not be evaluated. The chain is built from TRBV5-8 and TRBJ1-3; no clear D gene. As DNA, the CDR3 is TGTGCCAGCAGCCCCGACTGGGACACCATATATTTT. This gives the protein CASSPDWDTIYF.